This TCR beta chain was documented in a study of blood T cell repertoires in COVID-19. Across the study: Researchers got acute and convalescent COVID-19 samples from the United States, Italy and Spain.

CDR1 is SGHTA, CDR2 FQGTGA, per germline. The V and J ends lost 2 bases and 5 bases, in that order; junction bases with no gene match: 7. The CDR3 has 15 residues. Clones were read by immunoSEQ multiplex PCR, and TCRdb kept only the in-frame ones, dropping some. This table has 190,000 or so clones, roughly 90% appearing once. Donors in Cohort 3 counted as recovered after two negative PCRs, clearance, or symptom resolution. The count of this clone is one. Sample: PBMCs or T cells enriched from blood (not recorded which). The V gene is TRBV7-3, the J gene TRBJ1-2; TRBD1 matches 8 bases. This TCR was recovered from a woman under 40 who had recovered from COVID-19. The CDR3 DNA is TGTGCCAGCAGCTTAGGTCAGGGGGCGCGATATGGCTACACCTTC. It yields the protein CASSLGQGARYGYTF.